This T cell receptor beta chain was identified in a study of radiotherapy plus CTLA-4 blockade in lung cancer. The CDR3 is 20 amino acids. Germline lookup yields CDR1 SSHAT and CDR2 FNYEAQ (reference sequence). Assay: immunoSEQ multiplex PCR; the TCRdb copy retains only in-frame clones and omits some. The sample records 60,000 to 75,000 clones, around 69% being singletons. This clone was observed a handful of times. One end of the junction does not line up with germline, which may come from a read error. V is TRBV7-7 and J is TRBJ2-6; TRBD1 agrees at 7 bases. The sequence was collected from a human donor with non-small cell lung cancer whose response to radiotherapy plus ipilimumab could not be evaluated. Some clones in this sample may be carry-over from other donors' samples. This sample comprised peripheral blood, obtained from a patient treated with radiotherapy plus ipilimumab. CDR3: CASSLEGHTGAHSGANVLTF. The CDR3 DNA follows: TGTGCTAGCAGCTTAGAAGGGCACACAGGGGCCCACTCTGGGGCCAACGTCCTGACTTTC.